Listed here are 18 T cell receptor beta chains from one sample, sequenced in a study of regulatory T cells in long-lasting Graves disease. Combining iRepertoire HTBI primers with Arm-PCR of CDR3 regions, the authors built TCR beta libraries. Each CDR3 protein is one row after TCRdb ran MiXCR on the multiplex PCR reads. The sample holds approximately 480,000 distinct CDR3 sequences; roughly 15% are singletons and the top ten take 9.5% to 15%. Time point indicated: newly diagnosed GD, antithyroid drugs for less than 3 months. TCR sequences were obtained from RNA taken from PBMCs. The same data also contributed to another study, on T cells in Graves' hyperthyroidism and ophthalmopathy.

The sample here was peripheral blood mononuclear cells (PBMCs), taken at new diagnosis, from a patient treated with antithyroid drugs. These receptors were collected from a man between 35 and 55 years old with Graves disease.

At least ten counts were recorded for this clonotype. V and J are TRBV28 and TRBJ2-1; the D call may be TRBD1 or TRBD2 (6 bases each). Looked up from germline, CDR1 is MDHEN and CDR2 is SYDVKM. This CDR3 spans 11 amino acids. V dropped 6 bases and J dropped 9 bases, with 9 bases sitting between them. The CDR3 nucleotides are TGTGCCAGCAGCGGAGGGGGTGAGCAGTTCTTC. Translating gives CASSGGGEQFF.

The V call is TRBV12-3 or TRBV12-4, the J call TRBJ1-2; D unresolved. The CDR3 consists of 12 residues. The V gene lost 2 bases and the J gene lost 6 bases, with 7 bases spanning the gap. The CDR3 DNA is TGTGCCAGCAGTTTACTTAAGGATGGCTACACCTTC. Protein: CASSLLKDGYTF.

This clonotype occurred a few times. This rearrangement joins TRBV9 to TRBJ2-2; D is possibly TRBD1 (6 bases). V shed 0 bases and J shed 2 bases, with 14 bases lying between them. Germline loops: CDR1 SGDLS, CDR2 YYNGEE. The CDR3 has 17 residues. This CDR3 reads CASSVGRRTDNTGELFF. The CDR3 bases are TGTGCCAGCAGCGTAGGGAGGCGGACAGACAACACCGGGGAGCTGTTTTTT.

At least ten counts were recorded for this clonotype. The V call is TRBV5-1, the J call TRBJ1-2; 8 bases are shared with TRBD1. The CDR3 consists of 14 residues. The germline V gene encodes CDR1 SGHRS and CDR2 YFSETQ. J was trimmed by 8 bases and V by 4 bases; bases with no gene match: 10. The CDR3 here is CASSPTGVVEGYTF. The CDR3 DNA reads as TGCGCCAGCAGCCCGACAGGGGTTGTAGAAGGCTACACCTTC.

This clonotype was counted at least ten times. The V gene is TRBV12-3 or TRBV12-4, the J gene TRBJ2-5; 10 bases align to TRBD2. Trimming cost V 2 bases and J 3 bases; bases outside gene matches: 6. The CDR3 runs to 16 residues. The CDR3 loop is CASSLPIGLAEETQYF. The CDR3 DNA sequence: TGTGCCAGCAGTTTACCGATCGGACTAGCGGAAGAGACCCAGTACTTC.

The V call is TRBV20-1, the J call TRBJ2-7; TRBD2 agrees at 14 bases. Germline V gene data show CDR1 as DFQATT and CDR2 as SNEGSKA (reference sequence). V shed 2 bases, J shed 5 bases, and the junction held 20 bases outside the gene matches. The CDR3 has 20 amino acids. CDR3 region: CSARQNTGLAGESGVHEQYF. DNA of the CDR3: TGCAGTGCTAGACAAAATACGGGACTAGCGGGAGAATCTGGGGTCCACGAGCAGTACTTC.

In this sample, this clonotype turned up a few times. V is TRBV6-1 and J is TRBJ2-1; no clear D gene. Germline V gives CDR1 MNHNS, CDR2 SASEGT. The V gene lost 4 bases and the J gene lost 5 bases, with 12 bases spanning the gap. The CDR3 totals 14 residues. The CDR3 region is CASSVAQINNEQFF. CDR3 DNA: TGTGCCAGCAGTGTGGCACAGATCAACAATGAGCAGTTCTTC.

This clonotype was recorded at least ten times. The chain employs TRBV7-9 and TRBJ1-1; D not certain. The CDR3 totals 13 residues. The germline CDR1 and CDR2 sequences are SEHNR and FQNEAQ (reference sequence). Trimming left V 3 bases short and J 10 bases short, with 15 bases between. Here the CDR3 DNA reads TGTGCCAGCAGCTTCTCCGAGGGCCGGGCAGCTTTCTTT. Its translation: CASSFSEGRAAFF.

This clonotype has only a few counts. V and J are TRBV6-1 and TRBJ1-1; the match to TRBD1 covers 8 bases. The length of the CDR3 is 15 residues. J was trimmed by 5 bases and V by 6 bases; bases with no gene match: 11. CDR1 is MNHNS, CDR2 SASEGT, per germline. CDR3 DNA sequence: TGTGCCAGCAGAATAACTCAGGGGGCGCCTACTGAAGCTTTCTTT. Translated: CASRITQGAPTEAFF.

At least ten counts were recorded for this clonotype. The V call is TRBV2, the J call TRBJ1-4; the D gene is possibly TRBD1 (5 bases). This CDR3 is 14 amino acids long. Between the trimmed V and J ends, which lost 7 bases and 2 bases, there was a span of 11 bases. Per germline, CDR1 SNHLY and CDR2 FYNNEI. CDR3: CASTHRWTNEKLFF. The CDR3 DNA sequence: TGTGCCAGCACTCACAGGTGGACTAATGAAAAACTGTTTTTT.

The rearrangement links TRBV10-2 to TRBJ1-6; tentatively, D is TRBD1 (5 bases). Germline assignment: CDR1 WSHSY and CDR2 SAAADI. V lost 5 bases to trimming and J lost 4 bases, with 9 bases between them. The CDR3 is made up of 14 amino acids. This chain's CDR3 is CASSFQGYNSPLHF. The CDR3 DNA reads TGCGCCAGCAGTTTCCAGGGTTATAATTCACCCCTCCACTTT.

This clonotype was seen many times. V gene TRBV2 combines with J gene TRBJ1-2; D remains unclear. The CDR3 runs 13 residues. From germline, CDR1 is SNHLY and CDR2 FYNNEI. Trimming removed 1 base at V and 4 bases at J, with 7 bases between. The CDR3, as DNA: TGTGCCAGCAGTGAAGACGTTTTCTATGGCTACACCTTC. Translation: CASSEDVFYGYTF.

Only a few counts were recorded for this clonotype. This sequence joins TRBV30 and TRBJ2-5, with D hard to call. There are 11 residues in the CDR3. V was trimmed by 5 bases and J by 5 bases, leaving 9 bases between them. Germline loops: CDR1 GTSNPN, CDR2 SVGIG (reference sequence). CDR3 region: CAWGALETQYF. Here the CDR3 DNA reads TGTGCCTGGGGTGCTCTGGAGACCCAGTACTTC.

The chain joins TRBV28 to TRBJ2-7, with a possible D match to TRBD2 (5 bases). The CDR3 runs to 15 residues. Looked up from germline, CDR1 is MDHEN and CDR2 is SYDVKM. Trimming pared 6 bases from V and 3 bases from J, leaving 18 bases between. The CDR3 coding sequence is TGTGCCAGCAGGTCCTTAGGGAGACCACACTACGAGCAGTACTTC. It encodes CASRSLGRPHYEQYF.

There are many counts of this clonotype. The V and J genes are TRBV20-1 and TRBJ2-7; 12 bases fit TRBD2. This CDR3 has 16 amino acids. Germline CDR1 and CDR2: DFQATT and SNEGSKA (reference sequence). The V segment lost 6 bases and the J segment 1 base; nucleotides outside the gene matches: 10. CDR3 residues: CSARRASGRGSYEQYF. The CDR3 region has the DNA TGCAGTGCCCGAAGGGCTAGCGGGAGGGGTTCCTACGAGCAGTACTTC.

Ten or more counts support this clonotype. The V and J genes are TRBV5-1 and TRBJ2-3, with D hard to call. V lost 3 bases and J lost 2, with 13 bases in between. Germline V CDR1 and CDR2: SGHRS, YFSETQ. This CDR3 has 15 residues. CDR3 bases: TGCGCCAGCAGCTCTTTAGTACAGCCCACAGATACGCAGTATTTT. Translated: CASSSLVQPTDTQYF. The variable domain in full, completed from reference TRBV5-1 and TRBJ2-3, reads KAGVTQTPRYLIKTRGQQVTLSCSPISGHRSVSWYQQTPGQGLQFLFEYFSETQRNKGNFPGRFSGRQFSNSRSEMNVSTLELGDSALYLCASSSLVQPTDTQYFGPGTRLTVL.

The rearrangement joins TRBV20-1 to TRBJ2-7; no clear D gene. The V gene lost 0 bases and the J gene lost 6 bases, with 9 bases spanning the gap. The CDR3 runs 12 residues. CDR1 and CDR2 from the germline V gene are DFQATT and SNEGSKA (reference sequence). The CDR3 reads CSARDNSPEQYF. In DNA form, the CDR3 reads TGCAGTGCTAGAGATAATTCCCCCGAGCAGTACTTC.

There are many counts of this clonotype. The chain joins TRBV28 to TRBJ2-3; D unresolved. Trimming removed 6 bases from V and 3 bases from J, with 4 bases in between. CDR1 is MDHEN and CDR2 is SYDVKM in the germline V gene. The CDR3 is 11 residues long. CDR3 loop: CASRETDTQYF. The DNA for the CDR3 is TGTGCCAGCAGGGAGACAGATACGCAGTATTTT.